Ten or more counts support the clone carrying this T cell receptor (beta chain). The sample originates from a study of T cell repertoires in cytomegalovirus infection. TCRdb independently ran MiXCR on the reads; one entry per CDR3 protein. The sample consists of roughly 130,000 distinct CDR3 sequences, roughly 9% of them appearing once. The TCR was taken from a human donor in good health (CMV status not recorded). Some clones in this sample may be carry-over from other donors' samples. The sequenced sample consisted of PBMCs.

DNA for the CDR3: TGTGCCAGCACCCGGACCTATGGCTACACCTTC. Protein: CASTRTYGYTF. The V call is TRBV28, the J call TRBJ1-2; no firm D call. Germline V gene sequence: CDR1 MDHEN, CDR2 SYDVKM. The V gene lost 7 bases and the J gene lost 4 bases, with 7 bases spanning the gap. This CDR3 is built from 11 residues.